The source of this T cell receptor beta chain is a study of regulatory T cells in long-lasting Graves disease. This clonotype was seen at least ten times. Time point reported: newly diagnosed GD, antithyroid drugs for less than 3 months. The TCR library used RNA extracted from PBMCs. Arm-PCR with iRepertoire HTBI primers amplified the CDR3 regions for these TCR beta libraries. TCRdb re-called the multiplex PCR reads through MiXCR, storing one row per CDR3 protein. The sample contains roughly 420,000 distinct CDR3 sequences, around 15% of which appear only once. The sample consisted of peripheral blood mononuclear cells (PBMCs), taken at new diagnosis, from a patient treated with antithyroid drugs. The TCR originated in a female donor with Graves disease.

DNA of the CDR3: TGCAGTGCTAGAGACCGGGAGGGAGGGGGCTTCCATGGCTACACCTTC. Translating gives CSARDREGGGFHGYTF. V and J are TRBV20-1 and TRBJ1-2; 7 bases agree with TRBD1. Looked up from germline, CDR1 is DFQATT and CDR2 is SNEGSKA (reference sequence). V shed 0 bases and J 6 bases; nucleotides not matched to a gene: 13. This CDR3 comprises 16 residues.